This entry is about one T cell receptor (beta chain). The clone's antigen remains unknown. Per-base quality was not reported, and no clone a single base away is much larger than it. TCRbeta CDR3 regions were amplified from genomic DNA by means of the immunoSEQ Assay, a bias-controlled multiplex PCR. Per the authors' processing: The number of nucleated cells in each sample was estimated by amplification of reference gene primers within the assay. To quantify the absolute abundance of each unique TCRbeta CDR3 rearrangement, sequence reads were collapsed and filtered. Productive Simpson clonality was computed per sample as the square root of Simpson's diversity index over productive rearrangements. The immuneACCESS repertoire file appears here via TCRdb, limited to in-frame rearrangements. These files lack a portion of the clones; in checked studies, under half of the deficit traces to unresolved V genes, and the cause of the others is not known. Clonal size and the V and J genes are those of that table, whereas D and trimming came from the DNA. The sample profile shows 250,000 to 300,000 clones; approximately 87% of them were found once. The ten largest make up about 4.5% of the sample.

A second Seattle source provided samples from volunteer blood donors who had recovered from COVID-19. Collaborating institutions collected whole blood in K2EDTA tubes following their own protocols. Collaborator samples were shipped for TCRbeta analysis as frozen whole blood, isolated PBMCs, or DNA extracted from either sample type. These data come from a study of blood T cell repertoires in COVID-19 (dated by TCRdb to about 2020). With respect to the entire study: The collaborator samples originated in the United States, Italy and Spain and spanned the acute and convalescent phases of COVID-19. The prospective study material was composed of cDNA or gDNA derived from T cells, B-cell-depleted T cells, or PBMCs. The dataset comprised deeply sampled blood TCRbeta repertoires from subjects exposed to, actively infected with, or recovered from COVID-19. The repertoires were released in a freely available public database intended as a resource for research on the immune response to SARS-CoV-2. The samples were drawn from two sources: the first 160 participants of the ongoing ImmuneRACE study, and over 950 subjects contributed by 6 global collaborators. Nearly every sample came with metadata listing a de-identified subject ID, COVID-19 status, age in years and sex. Where available, HLA class I and class II types were taken from metadata supplied by the sample provider and were not determined by assay-based typing. Beyond this particular receptor, the publication reports: Clinical and demographic metadata were provided uncurated, with the amount varying by source and participant.

V and J are truncated by 5 bases and 2 bases respectively, leaving an intervening sequence of 19 bases. The germline V gene specifies SGHRS as CDR1 and YFSETQ as CDR2. Spanning cysteine to phenylalanine, the CDR3 consists of 16 amino acids. Left in the record is the CDR3 DNA by itself, 48 bases read in frame from the first base. This sequence uses TRBV5-1 and TRBJ2-5, with the D gene uncertain. Sequencing was performed on peripheral blood. This clonotype originated in a man aged 60 to 75 who had recovered from COVID-19. At the DNA level, the sequence is TGCGCCAGCAGACGAGGTCTGGCCACGAGTCAAGAGACCCAGTACTTC. Translation gives CASRRGLATSQETQYF. This CDR3, with the reference TRBV5-1 and TRBJ2-5 proteins standing in past its ends, gives the full variable domain KAGVTQTPRYLIKTRGQQVTLSCSPISGHRSVSWYQQTPGQGLQFLFEYFSETQRNKGNFPGRFSGRQFSNSRSEMNVSTLELGDSALYLCASRRGLATSQETQYFGPGTRLLVL.